This TCR beta chain was recovered during a study of post-analysis software for immune sequencing data. Study-wide results and caveats: Controls' normalized Chao1 diversity significantly exceeded that of multiple sclerosis patients. TRBV5-6, TRBV5-1 and TRBV20-1 belonged to a set of about five TRBV segments that were more frequent in patients than controls.

This clonotype occurred a few times. What it recognizes is unknown. Germline CDR1 reads SGHRS; CDR2 reads YFSETQ. The length of the CDR3 is 12 residues. V lost 2 bases to trimming and J lost 2 bases, with 4 bases between them. Each TCR beta cDNA library carried unique molecular identifiers. TCRdb processed the PCR reads anew with MiXCR; each CDR3 protein has one entry. The sample contains about 430,000 distinct CDR3 sequences, 30% to 40% of which appear only once. Sequenced: blood. The sequence was collected from a girl aged 2-10 years with multiple sclerosis. The gene calls are TRBV5-1 and TRBJ2-5; D gene ambiguous. CDR3 DNA sequence: TGCGCCAGCAGCTTAAGGCAAGAGACCCAGTACTTC. This gives the protein CASSLRQETQYF.